Sequencing of this T cell receptor (beta chain) was carried out in a study of cytomegalovirus exposure and HLA in healthy donors. The PCR used 60 Vbeta and 13 Jbeta primers. The protocol was immunoSEQ multiplex PCR, while the TCRdb copy is restricted to in-frame clones and leaves out a portion. Seen here are around 230,000 clones, roughly 78% observed once, and the top ten hold 0.45% to 0.5%. V shed 4 bases and J 4 bases; nucleotides not matched to a gene: 10. The CDR3 has 15 residues. Per germline, CDR1 SNHLY and CDR2 FYNNEI. Study-wide results and limits: The sole available immune exposure information was CMV serostatus. V- and J-gene trimming of TCR beta was linked (in a later analysis) to a missense DCLRE1C variant.

Points on this clone: What it binds is unknown.

The chain combines TRBV2 with TRBJ2-7; 7 nucleotides match TRBD1. This clonotype was sampled from a boy younger than 18 in good health and CMV-seronegative. Sequenced sample: PBMCs. CDR3 amino acids: CASSVTGTALYEQYF. CDR3 coding DNA: TGTGCCAGCAGTGTCACCGGGACAGCCCTATACGAGCAGTACTTC.